This T cell receptor beta chain was recovered during a study of blood T cell repertoires in COVID-19. About the research overall: Material from acute and convalescent COVID-19 was sourced from the United States, Italy and Spain. In each case, the material was cDNA or gDNA derived from T cells, B-cell-depleted T cells, or PBMCs.

Per the authors' pipeline: For nucleated cells, counts were estimated from reference gene primer amplification. Profiling relied on immunoSEQ multiplex PCR, and the TCRdb table lists in-frame clones only, not all of them. V and J calls and clone size are those listed in that table; D and trimming were worked out from the DNA. This table holds tens of thousands of clones, around nine tenths found once. Trimming cost V 6 bases and J 2 bases, with 17 bases left between them. The CDR3 is made up of 16 amino acids. Per germline, CDR1 MNHEY and CDR2 SVGEGT. The source is a human donor in a cohort sampled during active COVID-19. The sample was peripheral blood. V gene TRBV6-2 or TRBV6-3 combines with J gene TRBJ2-1, with D perhaps matching TRBD2 (6 bases). In DNA form, the CDR3 reads TGTGCCAGCAGCCCCCCCCGACAGCGGGCCTACAATGAGCAGTTCTTC. It specifies CASSPPRQRAYNEQFF.